The rows below give T cell receptor beta chains drawn from one sample of a study of shared clonotypes between healthy human individuals. Sequencing used immunoSEQ multiplex PCR; TCRdb keeps in-frame clones, though not all of them. The sample contains over 700,000 clones, 72% of which appear only once. The specimen was memory CD4+ T cells sorted from blood. Every receptor here comes from a woman younger than 45 in good health. Both conserved end residues are part of each CDR3. Fields, in order: V gene, J gene, D gene, CDR3 protein. D genes are given only for firm matches.

>TRBV19|TRBJ1-3|TRBD1
CASSSTTGAVGNTIYF
>TRBV2|TRBJ1-1|.
CASSETVTEAFF
>TRBV7-9|TRBJ2-7|.
CASSQTGYEQYF
>TRBV11-2|TRBJ2-7|.
CASSLAQGGEQYF
>TRBV5-1|TRBJ1-5|.
CASSLGVSNQPQHF
>TRBV7-7|TRBJ2-5|.
CASSPYGEQETQYF
>TRBV5-1|.|.
CASSLATGAGYEQYF
>TRBV6-5|TRBJ2-4|.
CASSSRLQGAKNIQYF
>TRBV27|TRBJ2-1|.
CASRPLAGLISYNEQFF
>TRBV18|TRBJ2-5|.
CASSSPGTKETQYF
>TRBV7-6|TRBJ2-3|.
CASSLGQLTDTQYF
>TRBV6-5|TRBJ2-2|.
CASSLDRNTGELFF
>TRBV7-2|TRBJ1-6|.
CASSLVFGNNSPLHF
>TRBV27|TRBJ2-7|TRBD2
CASSRQNSGSSPYEQYF
>TRBV9|TRBJ2-5|TRBD2
CASSARIAGVGETQYF
>TRBV15|TRBJ1-5|.
CATSRGEQGRNQPQHF
>TRBV28|TRBJ2-7|.
CASSPGLLSGEQYF
>TRBV7-6|TRBJ2-2|TRBD1
CASSLGPTGVPTGELFF
>TRBV5-4|TRBJ2-7|TRBD2
CASTPGLASYEQYF
>TRBV7-2|TRBJ2-1|TRBD2
CASSLLAGKNEQFF
>TRBV7-9|TRBJ2-1|TRBD2
CASSPSGRDVNEQFF
>TRBV7-9|TRBJ2-2|.
CASSPTPNTGELFF
>TRBV5-1|TRBJ1-1|.
CASSRGTENTEAFF
>TRBV5-1|TRBJ2-1|TRBD2
CASSLPGGPWNEQFF
>TRBV2|TRBJ2-3|.
CASKSPLVTDTQYF
>TRBV5-1|TRBJ2-1|TRBD2
CASSLTKTSGTDEQFF
>TRBV5-1|TRBJ2-1|TRBD2
CASSKSGGGGYNEQFF
>TRBV15|TRBJ2-1|TRBD2
CATSRKGSQGGSYNEQFF
>TRBV29-1|TRBJ2-3|.
CSVELGDTQYF
>TRBV4-1|TRBJ2-7|.
CASSQTVATLGFPHEQYF
>TRBV7-7|TRBJ2-7|.
CASSLESGYEQYF
>TRBV7-3|TRBJ2-7|TRBD1
CASSLRGTGGNEQYF
>TRBV19|TRBJ2-3|TRBD2
CASIDSGGTDTQYF
>TRBV27|TRBJ2-1|TRBD1
CASSLPRTGGNEQFF
>TRBV7-2|TRBJ2-3|.
CASSPSLAASTDTQYF
>TRBV28|TRBJ2-7|TRBD2
CASSLQRGGSYEQYF
>TRBV6-6|TRBJ2-7|.
CASRKPSSYEQYF
>TRBV5-6|TRBJ1-3|.
CASSLFGRGSGNTIYF
>TRBV20-1|TRBJ1-2|.
CSARDGGYTF
>TRBV18|TRBJ1-2|TRBD1
CASSKDRVHGYTF
>TRBV4-2|TRBJ2-7|.
CASSQDSGGALYEQYF
>TRBV19|TRBJ1-5|.
CASKLTALENQPQHF
>TRBV9|TRBJ2-5|TRBD2
CASSALPGLSQTQYF
>TRBV30|TRBJ2-5|.
CAWSRGGETQYF
>TRBV2|TRBJ2-7|TRBD2
CASSEGPSGEQHEQYF
>TRBV19|TRBJ1-1|.
CASEGDTEAFF
>TRBV2|TRBJ2-4|.
CASSEATAKNIQYF